These 18 T cell receptor beta chains were sequenced from one sample in a study of shared clonotypes between healthy human individuals. The assay was immunoSEQ multiplex PCR, and TCRdb's table has in-frame clones only and misses some. The sample lists over a million clones; approximately 80% were seen once. Material for sequencing was memory CD4+ T cells from PBMCs. The subset denotes: CD45RA-negative fraction. The receptors originated from a man in his late teens or twenties in good health. Some clones in this sample may be carry-over from other donors' samples.

The chain links TRBV15 to TRBJ2-1; D remains ambiguous. CDR1 and CDR2 (germline): LNHNV, YYDKDF (reference sequence). The CDR3 consists of 15 residues. Between the trimmed V and J ends, which lost 0 bases and 0 bases, there was a span of 6 bases. The CDR3 region has the DNA TGTGCCACCAGCAGAGACTATAACTCCTACAATGAGCAGTTCTTC. This codes for CATSRDYNSYNEQFF.

The V call is TRBV6-1, the J call TRBJ1-2; D call uncertain. Trimming shortened V by 1 base and J by 8 bases, and 11 bases separated the two germline ends. Germline CDR1 reads MNHNS; CDR2 reads SASEGT. The CDR3 spans 13 residues. The CDR3 is CASSEGRMTGYTF. The DNA of the CDR3 is TGTGCCAGCAGTGAAGGCCGCATGACGGGCTACACCTTC.

The rearrangement links TRBV30 to TRBJ1-2; the D is unclear. With 2 bases removed from V and 8 bases from J, the gap between germline ends came to 12 bases. CDR3 length: 12 amino acids. Germline V CDR1 and CDR2: GTSNPN, SVGIG (reference sequence). CDR3 nucleotide sequence: TGTGCCTGGAGTAGGGCCCGGAGGGGCTACACCTTC. Translation gives CAWSRARRGYTF.

This clone was seen repeatedly, ten times or more. This sequence joins TRBV14 and TRBJ2-1; D not resolved. V lost 2 bases, J lost 4 bases, and 0 bases lay in between. This CDR3 spans 11 amino acids. Germline V CDR1 and CDR2: SGHDN, FVKESK. CDR3 region: CASSQYNEQFF. As DNA, the CDR3 is TGTGCCAGCAGCCAATACAATGAGCAGTTCTTC. Together with reference TRBV14 and TRBJ2-1, the CDR3 gives the full variable domain: EAGVTQFPSHSVIEKGQTVTLRCDPISGHDNLYWYRRVMGKEIKFLLHFVKESKQDESGMPNNRFLAERTGGTYSTLKVQPAELEDSGVYFCASSQYNEQFFGPGTRLTVL.

This clone occurred once. V usage is TRBV11-1 and J usage is TRBJ2-7, with D possibly TRBD1 on 6 matching bases. Germline loops: CDR1 SGHAT, CDR2 FQDESV (reference sequence). Trimming took off 6 bases at V and 3 bases at J, with 18 bases between the two ends. The length of the CDR3 is 15 residues. Here the CDR3 reads CASRQKNRVGYEQYF. The CDR3 DNA reads as TGTGCCAGCAGACAAAAAAACAGGGTTGGCTACGAGCAGTACTTC.

CDR3 residues: CASSIPRLGTPGVYEQYF. CDR3 DNA sequence: TGTGCCAGTAGTATCCCCCGGCTCGGTACACCGGGGGTTTACGAGCAGTACTTC. J is TRBJ2-7 and V is TRBV19, with a tentative D call TRBD2 (6 bases). The CDR3 is 18 residues long. In germline, CDR1 is LNHDA, CDR2 SQIVND (reference sequence). V lost 3 bases and J lost 4, with 25 bases in between.

The chain combines TRBV15 with TRBJ1-5, with 7 bases lining up with TRBD1. Per the germline V gene, CDR1 is LNHNV and CDR2 is YYDKDF (reference sequence). Losses at the gene ends were 11 bases for V and 8 bases for J; bases not matched to a gene: 18. The CDR3 runs to 15 residues. As DNA, the CDR3 is TGTGCCTCGCGGAAGGGACAGACGAGGAACGAGCCCCAGCATTTT. Protein: CASRKGQTRNEPQHF. Together with reference TRBV15 and TRBJ1-5, the CDR3 gives the full variable domain: DAMVIQNPRYQVTQFGKPVTLSCSQTLNHNVMYWYQQKSSQAPKLLFHYYDKDFNNEADTPDNFQSRRPNTSFCFLDIRSPGLGDTAMYLCASRKGQTRNEPQHFGDGTRLSIL.

This clone was observed a few times. This rearrangement joins TRBV6-1 to TRBJ1-1; D gene unclear. The CDR3 is 15 amino acids. Germline lookup yields CDR1 MNHNS and CDR2 SASEGT. Trimming shortened V by 7 bases and J by 1 base, and 16 bases separated the two germline ends. The CDR3: CASNSAVGWNTEAFF. CDR3 DNA sequence: TGTGCCAGCAATTCTGCGGTAGGCTGGAACACTGAAGCTTTCTTT.

V is TRBV2 and J is TRBJ1-5, with 7 bases lining up with TRBD1. V gave up 6 bases and J gave up 4 bases; unmatched junction bases: 12. CDR1 and CDR2 (germline): SNHLY, FYNNEI. The CDR3 has 16 amino acids. The CDR3 DNA sequence: TGTGCCAGCAGATCGGACAGGTCGCGGGAAAATCAGCCCCAGCATTTT. It is translated as CASRSDRSRENQPQHF.

The chain carries TRBV28 and TRBJ1-5; 7 bases line up with TRBD1. The CDR3 has 15 amino acids. With 8 bases clipped from V and 0 bases from J, the junction kept 7 bases outside the gene matches. From germline, CDR1 is MDHEN and CDR2 SYDVKM. For the CDR3, the DNA is TGTGCCAGCGGCGGTAACAGGGGTAGCAATCAGCCCCAGCATTTT. Protein: CASGGNRGSNQPQHF.

The chain uses TRBV27 and TRBJ2-3; D gene ambiguous. The germline CDR1 and CDR2 sequences are MNHEY and SMNVEV (reference sequence). The CDR3 contains 14 residues. V lost 5 bases and J 4 bases, leaving 13 bases between the germline ends. The CDR3 bases are TGTGCCAGCAGTCCTCTTGGTAGGGCAGATACGCAGTATTTT. As protein: CASSPLGRADTQYF.

J is TRBJ1-3 and V is TRBV5-4, with D uncertain. Germline CDR1 is SGHNT and CDR2 is YYREEE (reference sequence). Trimming shortened V by 3 bases and J by 0 bases, and 10 bases separated the two germline ends. This CDR3 comprises 15 residues. This chain's CDR3 is CASSSGFNSGNTIYF. CDR3 in DNA: TGTGCCAGCAGCTCCGGCTTTAACTCTGGAAACACCATATATTTT.

This clone was recorded only once. The chain joins TRBV6-6 to TRBJ1-5; maybe TRBD1 (6 bases). The CDR3 consists of 16 residues. Germline CDR1 is MNHNY and CDR2 is SVGAGI (reference sequence). The V end lost 0 bases, the J end lost 7 bases, and 16 bases lay between the germline ends. CDR3: CASSYSRNRASQPQHF. In nucleotides, the CDR3 is TGTGCCAGCAGTTACTCGAGAAACAGGGCCTCCCAGCCCCAGCATTTT.

The V gene is TRBV27, the J gene TRBJ2-5; 12 bases align to TRBD2. The CDR3 is 15 amino acids. The germline CDR1 and CDR2 sequences are MNHEY and SMNVEV (reference sequence). V lost 4 bases, J lost 5 bases, and 5 bases stayed unmatched. The CDR3 spells CASSSTSGRTETQYF. The CDR3 DNA sequence: TGTGCCAGCAGTTCGACTAGCGGGAGAACGGAGACCCAGTACTTC.

The J gene is TRBJ2-7, the V gene TRBV5-1; the D is unclear. The CDR3 is 15 amino acids. Germline V gene sequence: CDR1 SGHRS, CDR2 YFSETQ. The V end lost 2 bases, the J end lost 0 bases, and 12 bases lay between the germline ends. For the CDR3, the DNA is TGCGCCAGCAGCTTTTTGGCAGACCCCTCCTACGAGCAGTACTTC. It specifies CASSFLADPSYEQYF.

J is TRBJ2-1 and V is TRBV9; 8 bases line up with TRBD2. The V and J ends lost 1 base and 3 bases, in that order; junction bases with no gene match: 12. CDR3 length: 18 amino acids. In germline, CDR1 is SGDLS, CDR2 YYNGEE. The CDR3: CASSVYTQSGSLYNEQFF. CDR3 nucleotide sequence: TGTGCCAGCAGCGTATATACCCAGAGCGGGAGTCTCTACAATGAGCAGTTCTTC.

The J gene is TRBJ2-1, the V gene TRBV28; perhaps TRBD1 as D (6 bases). There are 17 residues in the CDR3. Deletions cut 2 bases from V and 6 bases from J, with 20 bases between. Looked up from germline, CDR1 is MDHEN and CDR2 is SYDVKM. The CDR3: CASSLGTLLTMGNEQFF. CDR3 nucleotide sequence: TGTGCCAGCAGTTTAGGGACACTGCTAACGATGGGCAATGAGCAGTTCTTC.

Concerning this clone itself: This likely reflects a read error, since a far larger clone is one base away. CDR3 in amino acids: CASSEGETQYF. CDR3 nucleotide sequence: TGTGCCAGCAGCGAGGGGGAGACCCAGTACTTC. This chain joins TRBV7-3 and TRBJ2-5; either TRBD1 or TRBD2 may fit D (5 bases each). V lost 5 bases, J lost 5 bases, and 6 bases lay in between. CDR3 length: 11 amino acids. Germline CDR1 and CDR2: SGHTA and FQGTGA.